This T cell receptor (beta chain) is drawn from a study of T cells in Graves' hyperthyroidism and ophthalmopathy. Findings and caveats of the study: Researchers report that a 13 V-J model separated ophthalmopathy from stable hyperthyroidism. Most thyroid clonotypes expanded above 0.001 appeared in blood too.

The study excluded patients with uncontrolled infection, other autoimmune disease, pregnancy or lactation. RNA transcripts provided the source from which TCR beta CDR3 regions were amplified. HTBI primers drove first-round RT-PCR of the TCR CDR3. TCRdb redid the calling of the multiplex PCR reads with MiXCR, one entry per CDR3 protein. The sample shows approximately 590,000 distinct CDR3 sequences, around 14% of them seen only once. The ends were cut back, 1 base at V and 7 bases at J, with 20 bases in the middle. Germline lookup yields CDR1 DFQATT and CDR2 SNEGSKA (reference sequence). The CDR3 sequence is 15 residues long. A note on this clonotype: Its antigen is as yet unknown. This could be a read error, since a much larger clone is one nucleotide away.

The chain employs TRBV20-1 and TRBJ2-7; D might be TRBD1 or TRBD2, each matching 6 bases. The clonotype was recovered from a woman aged 25 to 45 with Graves' hyperthyroidism. Sequencing input: blood. CDR3 amino acids: CSARVRWGAGDEQYF. The DNA for the CDR3 is TGCAGTGCTAGAGTACGTTGGGGGGCGGGTGATGAGCAGTACTTC.